These T cell receptor beta chains were read from a single sample in a study of T cell repertoires in cytomegalovirus infection. One entry per CDR3 protein, called by TCRdb with MiXCR from the reads. The sample lists roughly 990,000 distinct CDR3 sequences; roughly 31% were seen once. No cognate antigen is known for these TCRs. This specimen consisted of cultured CD8+ T cells from PBMCs, obtained from culture after CMV antigen stimulation. These receptors all stem from a human donor in good health (CMV status not recorded). Some clones in this sample may be carry-over from other donors' samples. The CDR3 runs from the conserved cysteine through the conserved F or W. Each record gives: CDR3 protein, V gene, J gene, clone size. Clone size is given for some rows only: seen once, a few or many times, or a class if the clone is expanded.

CASSSRFFNEKLFF	TRBV6-5	TRBJ1-4	.
CASSGSGVSSYNEQFF	TRBV9	TRBJ2-1	.
CASSPDPLGPGELFF	TRBV7-9	TRBJ2-2	.
CANSFSANEQFF	TRBV7-2	TRBJ2-1	.
CASSYREHSNQPQHF	TRBV4-1	TRBJ1-5	few
CASSGNTDKQPQHF	TRBV19	TRBJ1-5	.
CASSSGRRQGDEQFF	TRBV11-2	TRBJ2-1	few
CASSQDSYEQFF	TRBV4-1	TRBJ2-1	few
CASSFRTEGTGELFF	TRBV3-1	TRBJ2-2	many
CASFSWGDDGYTF	TRBV12-3/TRBV12-4	TRBJ1-2	few
CASSQGQSYNQPQHF	TRBV18	TRBJ1-5	few